The clone carrying this T cell receptor (beta chain) was recorded only once. The source of the sample is a study of blood T cell repertoires in COVID-19. Clinical histories supplied by participants themselves formed the basis of cohort assignment. Original processing methods: Reference gene primer amplification yielded estimated nucleated cell counts. Sequencing used immunoSEQ multiplex PCR; TCRdb keeps in-frame clones, though not all of them. For V, J and clone size, that table is used; D and trimming come from the DNA. Here the sample spans around 58,000 clones, around 90% being singletons. What was sequenced was PBMCs or T cells enriched from blood (not recorded which). The receptor comes from a woman aged 40 to 50 who had recovered from COVID-19.

CDR3 coding DNA: TGCAGTGCTAGTGTCACGAGCGGGGTAGGAGAGACCCAGTACTTC. Translating gives CSASVTSGVGETQYF. The rearrangement links TRBV20-1 to TRBJ2-5, with 7 bases fitting TRBD2. This CDR3 is 15 amino acids long. Unmatched junction bases numbered 11, after V lost 3 bases and J lost 4 bases. Per germline, CDR1 DFQATT and CDR2 SNEGSKA (reference sequence).